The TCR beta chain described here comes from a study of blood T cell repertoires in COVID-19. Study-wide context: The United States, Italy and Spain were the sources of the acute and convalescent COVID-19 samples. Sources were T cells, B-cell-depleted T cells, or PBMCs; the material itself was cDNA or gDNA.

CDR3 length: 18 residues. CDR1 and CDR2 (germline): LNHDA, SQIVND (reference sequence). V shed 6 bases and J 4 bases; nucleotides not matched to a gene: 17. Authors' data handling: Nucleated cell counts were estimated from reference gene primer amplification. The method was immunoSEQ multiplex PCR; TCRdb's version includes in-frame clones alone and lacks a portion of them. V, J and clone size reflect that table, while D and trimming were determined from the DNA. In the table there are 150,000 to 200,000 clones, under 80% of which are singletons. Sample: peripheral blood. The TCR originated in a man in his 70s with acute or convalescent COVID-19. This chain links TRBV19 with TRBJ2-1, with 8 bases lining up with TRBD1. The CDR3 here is CASRHRGTGGISYNEQFF. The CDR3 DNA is TGTGCCAGTAGGCACAGGGGGACCGGCGGGATTTCATACAATGAGCAGTTCTTC.